These T cell receptor beta chains were read from a single sample in a study of blood T cell repertoires in COVID-19. Method: immunoSEQ multiplex PCR; TCRdb's copy keeps in-frame clones and lacks some. This table holds around 250,000 clones, approximately 87% found once. The sample comprised peripheral blood. The source of these receptors is a man aged 60 to 75 with acute or convalescent COVID-19. CDR3s include the opening cysteine and the closing phenylalanine or tryptophan. The D gene is left open where the match is weak. Clone size is shown for a subset of rows, as once, few, many or a class of expanded clone.

d_gene	abundance	v_gene	j_gene	CDR3aa	CDR3nt
TRBD1	.	TRBV19	TRBJ1-4	CASSPGDSLNEKLFF	TGTGCCAGTAGTCCCGGGGACAGCCTTAATGAAAAACTGTTTTTT
TRBD1	.	TRBV11-2	TRBJ1-3	CASSRSLGQGGNTIYF	TGTGCCAGCAGCCGTAGCTTGGGACAGGGAGGTAACACCATATATTTT
TRBD1	.	TRBV28	TRBJ1-5	CASSPPRGTGVSPSNQPQHF	TGTGCCAGCAGTCCGCCACGAGGGACAGGAGTATCCCCTTCAAATCAGCCCCAGCATTTT
.	.	TRBV11-3	TRBJ2-7	CASSLKGQLFF	TGTGCCAGCAGCTTGAAGGGACAACTATTCTTC
.	.	TRBV5-4	TRBJ2-1	CASSPRHRVNEQFF	TGTGCCAGCAGCCCACGACATCGTGTCAATGAGCAGTTCTTC
TRBD1	.	TRBV7-2	TRBJ2-6	CASRQGSSGANVLTF	TGTGCCAGCCGACAGGGATCTTCTGGGGCCAACGTCCTGACTTTC
.	.	TRBV4-3	TRBJ1-3	CASSQELTPGGNTIYF	TGCGCCAGCAGCCAAGAACTAACGCCTGGAGGAAACACCATATATTTT
TRBD1	.	TRBV7-9	TRBJ1-1	CASRQQGSTEAFF	TGTGCCAGCAGGCAACAGGGGAGCACTGAAGCTTTCTTT
TRBD1	.	TRBV4-3	TRBJ1-6	CASSQDLTGLASPLHF	TGCGCCAGCAGCCAAGATTTGACAGGGTTGGCTTCACCCCTCCACTTT
TRBD1	.	TRBV5-1	TRBJ1-5	CASSLDPDRGNQPQHF	TGCGCCAGCAGCTTGGATCCGGACAGGGGCAATCAGCCCCAGCATTTT
TRBD1	once	TRBV9	TRBJ1-1	CASSVDRTGHTEAFF	TGTGCCAGCAGCGTAGACCGGACAGGGCACACTGAAGCTTTCTTT
.	.	TRBV5-1	TRBJ2-1	CASSALGFPGDEQFF	TGCGCCAGCAGCGCGCTCGGGTTCCCGGGGGATGAGCAGTTCTTC
.	.	TRBV7-9	TRBJ1-2	CASSLAEGAGRYGYTF	TGTGCCAGCAGCTTAGCCGAAGGAGCAGGGCGCTATGGCTACACCTTC
.	.	TRBV7-2	TRBJ1-5	CASSPTRTGGNQPQHF	TGTGCCAGCAGCCCTACACGGACCGGGGGCAATCAGCCCCAGCATTTT
TRBD2	.	TRBV15	TRBJ2-7	CATSRSRGGYEQYF	TGTGCCACCAGCAGGAGTCGGGGGGGCTACGAGCAGTACTTC
TRBD1	.	TRBV11-3	TRBJ1-4	CASSLDQGASEKLFF	TGTGCCAGCAGCTTAGATCAGGGGGCCTCTGAAAAACTGTTTTTT
.	.	TRBV4-3	TRBJ2-2	CASSPGAKLFF	TGCGCCAGCAGCCCCGGTGCAAAGCTGTTTTTT
TRBD1	once	TRBV5-1	TRBJ2-6	CASSRQGSGANVLTF	TGCGCCAGCAGCCGACAGGGTTCTGGGGCCAACGTCCTGACTTTC
TRBD1	.	TRBV4-1	TRBJ2-7	CASSQDKPGQGKSYEQYF	TGCGCCAGCAGCCAAGATAAACCGGGACAGGGGAAATCTTACGAGCAGTACTTC
.	.	TRBV18	TRBJ2-3	CASSPRGSGSTDTQYF	TGTGCCAGCTCGCCCCGGGGGAGCGGGAGCACAGATACGCAGTATTTT
TRBD2	.	TRBV28	TRBJ2-5	CASSYQIAGKETQYF	TGTGCCAGCAGCTATCAAATAGCGGGAAAGGAGACCCAGTACTTC
TRBD2	.	TRBV7-3	TRBJ2-1	CASSQTSGGNEQFF	TGTGCCAGCAGCCAGACTAGCGGGGGCAATGAGCAGTTCTTC
TRBD1	.	TRBV6-5	TRBJ1-5	CASSYVQGDQPQHF	TGTGCCAGCAGTTACGTTCAGGGGGATCAGCCCCAGCATTTT
.	.	TRBV28	TRBJ1-1	CASTDPGQWNTEAFF	TGTGCCAGCACCGATCCCGGACAGTGGAACACTGAAGCTTTCTTT
TRBD1	once	TRBV4-1	TRBJ1-2	CASSPGTGRRYGYTF	TGCGCCAGCAGCCCGGGGACAGGGCGAAGATATGGCTACACCTTC